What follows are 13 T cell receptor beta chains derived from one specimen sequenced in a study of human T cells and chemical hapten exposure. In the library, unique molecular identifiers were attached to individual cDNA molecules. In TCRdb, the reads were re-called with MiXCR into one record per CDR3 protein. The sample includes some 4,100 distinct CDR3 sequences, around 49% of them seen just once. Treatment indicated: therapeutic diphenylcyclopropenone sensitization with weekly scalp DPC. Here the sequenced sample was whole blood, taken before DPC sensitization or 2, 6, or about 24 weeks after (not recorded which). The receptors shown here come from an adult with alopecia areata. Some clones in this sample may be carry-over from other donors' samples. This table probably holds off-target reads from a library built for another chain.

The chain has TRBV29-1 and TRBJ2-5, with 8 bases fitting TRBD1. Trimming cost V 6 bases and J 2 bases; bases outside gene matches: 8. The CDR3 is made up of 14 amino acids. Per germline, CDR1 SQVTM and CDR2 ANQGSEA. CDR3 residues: CSVGQGPYQETQYF. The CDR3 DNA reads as TGCAGCGTCGGACAGGGCCCCTATCAAGAGACCCAGTACTTC.

Here the CDR3 DNA reads TGTGCCAGCAGCTTAGGACCTAGTGATGAGCAGTTCTTC. The encoded protein is CASSLGPSDEQFF. This chain links TRBV7-2 with TRBJ2-1; D call uncertain. The germline V gene encodes CDR1 SGHTA and CDR2 FQGNSA. Trimming removed 1 base at V and 8 bases at J, with 9 bases between. The CDR3 is 13 amino acids.

As DNA, the CDR3 is TGTGCCATCAGCGCCAATTTGGGCGGCAAGCCCACAGATACGCAGTATTTT. Amino acids: CAISANLGGKPTDTQYF. The chain joins TRBV10-3 to TRBJ2-3; D call uncertain. The V end was cut by 6 bases, the J end by 2 bases, with 21 bases between. Looked up from germline, CDR1 is ENHRY and CDR2 is SYGVKD. The CDR3 totals 17 residues.

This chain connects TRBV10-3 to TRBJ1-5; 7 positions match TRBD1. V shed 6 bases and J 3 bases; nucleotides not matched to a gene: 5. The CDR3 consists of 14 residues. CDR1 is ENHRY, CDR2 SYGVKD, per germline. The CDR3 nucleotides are TGTGCCATCAGCGCTGGGACAGTCAATCAGCCCCAGCATTTT. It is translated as CAISAGTVNQPQHF.

As DNA, the CDR3 is TGTGCCAGCAGCTTACGGCCGACAGGCCAACTAGAGACCCAGTACTTC. Translation: CASSLRPTGQLETQYF. The chain joins TRBV7-2 to TRBJ2-5; tentatively, D is TRBD1 (6 bases). This CDR3 is built from 16 residues. CDR1 is SGHTA, CDR2 FQGNSA, per germline. The V end was cut by 2 bases, the J end by 4 bases, with 17 bases between.

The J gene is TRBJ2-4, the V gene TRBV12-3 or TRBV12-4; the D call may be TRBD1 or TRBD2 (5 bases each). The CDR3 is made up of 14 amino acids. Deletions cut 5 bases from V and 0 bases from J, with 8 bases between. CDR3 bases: TGTGCCAGCAGTAGGGGAGTAGCCAAAAACATTCAGTACTTC. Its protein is CASSRGVAKNIQYF.

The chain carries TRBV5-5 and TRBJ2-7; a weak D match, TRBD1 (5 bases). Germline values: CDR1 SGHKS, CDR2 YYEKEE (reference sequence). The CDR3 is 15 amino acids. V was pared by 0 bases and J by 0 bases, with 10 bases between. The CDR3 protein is CASSLGGQTSYEQYF. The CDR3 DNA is TGTGCCAGCAGCTTGGGCGGACAAACCTCCTACGAGCAGTACTTC.

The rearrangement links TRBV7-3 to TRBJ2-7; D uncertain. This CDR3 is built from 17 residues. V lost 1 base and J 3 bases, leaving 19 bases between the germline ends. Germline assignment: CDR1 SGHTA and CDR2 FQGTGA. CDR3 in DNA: TGTGCCAGCAGCTTAAGCACTTCGGCCACTTCTTTCTACGAGCAGTACTTC. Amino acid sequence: CASSLSTSATSFYEQYF.

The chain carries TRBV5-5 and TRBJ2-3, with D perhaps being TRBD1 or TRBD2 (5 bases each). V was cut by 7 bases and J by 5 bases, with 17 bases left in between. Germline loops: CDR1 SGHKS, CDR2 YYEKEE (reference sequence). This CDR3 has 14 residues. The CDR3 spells CASRTGPLEDTQYF. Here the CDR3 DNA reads TGTGCCAGCCGGACGGGACCATTGGAAGATACGCAGTATTTT. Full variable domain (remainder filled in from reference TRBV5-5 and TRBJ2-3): DAGVTQSPTHLIKTRGQQVTLRCSPISGHKSVSWYQQVLGQGPQFIFQYYEKEERGRGNFPDRFSARQFPNYSSELNVNALLLGDSALYLCASRTGPLEDTQYFGPGTRLTVL.

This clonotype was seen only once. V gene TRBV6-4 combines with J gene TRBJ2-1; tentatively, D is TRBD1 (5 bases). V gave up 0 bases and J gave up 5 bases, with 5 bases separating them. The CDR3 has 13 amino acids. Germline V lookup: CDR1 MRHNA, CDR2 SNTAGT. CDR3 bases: TGTGCCAGCAGTGACTCGGACAACAATGAGCAGTTCTTC. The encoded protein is CASSDSDNNEQFF.

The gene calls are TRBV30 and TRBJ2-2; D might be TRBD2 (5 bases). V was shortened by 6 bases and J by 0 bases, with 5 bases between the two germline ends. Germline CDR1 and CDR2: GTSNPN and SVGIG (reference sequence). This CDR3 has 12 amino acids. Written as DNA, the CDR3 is TGTGCCTGCGGGACGAACACCGGGGAGCTGTTTTTT. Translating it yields CACGTNTGELFF.

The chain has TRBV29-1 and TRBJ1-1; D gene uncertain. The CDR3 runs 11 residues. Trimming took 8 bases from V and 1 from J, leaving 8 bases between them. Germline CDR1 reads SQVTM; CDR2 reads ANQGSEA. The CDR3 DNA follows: TGCAGCACCGCCAGGAACACTGAAGCTTTCTTT. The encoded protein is CSTARNTEAFF. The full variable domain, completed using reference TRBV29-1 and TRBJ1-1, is SAVISQKPSRDICQRGTSLTIQCQVDSQVTMMFWYRQQPGQSLTLIATANQGSEATYESGFVIDKFPISRPNLTFSTLTVSNMSPEDSSIYLCSTARNTEAFFGQGTRLTVV.

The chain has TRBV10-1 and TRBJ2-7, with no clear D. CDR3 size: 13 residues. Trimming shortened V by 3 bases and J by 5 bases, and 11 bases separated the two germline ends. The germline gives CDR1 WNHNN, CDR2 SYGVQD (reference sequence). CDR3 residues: CASSEGGRNEQYF. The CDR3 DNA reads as TGCGCCAGCAGTGAAGGTGGTCGGAACGAGCAGTACTTC.